Below, 18 T cell receptor beta chains from the same sample are listed, as sequenced in a study of blood T cell repertoires in COVID-19. Here immunoSEQ multiplex PCR was the method, and the copy in TCRdb shows in-frame clones only, minus some. The sample contains hundreds of thousands of clones, more than 80% of which appear only once. Specimen: peripheral blood. The source of these receptors is a woman aged 25 to 45 with COVID-19, enrolled during active disease.

This clone occurred a few times. This rearrangement joins TRBV4-2 to TRBJ1-1, with 8 bases that match TRBD1. The CDR3 is made up of 14 amino acids. J lost 3 bases, V lost 1 base, and 1 base had no gene match. Germline V gives CDR1 LGHNA, CDR2 YNFKEQ. CDR3 DNA: TGTGCCAGCAGCCAAGTGGACAGGGACACTGAAGCTTTCTTT. Translation gives CASSQVDRDTEAFF.

This sequence joins TRBV6-5 and TRBJ1-2; tentatively, D is TRBD1 (5 bases). V was clipped by 7 bases and J by 5 bases, with 14 bases between them. This CDR3 region has 13 residues. Germline V gives CDR1 MNHEY, CDR2 SVGAGI. The CDR3 sequence: CASTDGGTYGYTF. CDR3 sequence (DNA): TGTGCCAGCACCGACGGGGGGACGTATGGCTACACCTTC.

This chain uses TRBV5-6 with TRBJ1-5, with TRBD1 as a possible D gene (5 bases). The V end was cut by 1 base, the J end by 4 bases, with 15 bases between. The CDR3 totals 16 residues. Germline V gene lookup returns CDR1 SGHDT and CDR2 YYEEEE. CDR3 sequence reads: CASSLYGGGANQPQHF. The CDR3 bases are TGTGCCAGCAGCTTGTACGGGGGTGGGGCAAATCAGCCCCAGCATTTT.

This chain connects TRBV3-1 (or the pseudogene TRBV3-2) to TRBJ1-2; no clear D gene. Deletions cut 0 bases from V and 4 bases from J, with 21 bases between. The CDR3 sequence is 18 residues long. CDR1 is LGHDT, CDR2 YNNKEL, per germline (reference sequence). CDR3 coding DNA: TGTGCCAGCAGCCAAGATGAGGCAGATCCCCAGGAGGTCTATGGCTACACCTTC. Translation: CASSQDEADPQEVYGYTF.

The chain links TRBV6-7 to TRBJ2-7, with D tentatively TRBD2 (5 bases). TRBV6-7 belongs to the ORF category, with a function that is uncertain. The CDR3 runs to 17 residues. Between the trimmed V and J ends, which lost 7 bases and 3 bases, there was a span of 25 bases. The CDR3 bases are TGTGCCAGCATCCCCCGAGGGCTCGGTAAGACCTACTACGAGCAGTACGTC. It encodes CASIPRGLGKTYYEQYV.

The J gene is TRBJ1-1, the V gene TRBV14; unclear D gene. Germline V gives CDR1 SGHDN, CDR2 FVKESK. V lost 6 bases to trimming and J lost 4 bases, with 12 bases between them. CDR3 length: 13 residues. The CDR3 nucleotides read TGTGCCAGCAGTCCGATCGGAGGCACTGAAGCTTTCTTT. Its protein product is CASSPIGGTEAFF.

The rearrangement uses TRBV12-3 or TRBV12-4 and TRBJ2-1; the D gene is possibly TRBD1 (6 bases). The CDR3 extends over 12 amino acids. Trimming stripped 7 bases from V and 6 bases from J, with 10 bases between. CDR3 loop: CASKLGGNEQFF. CDR3 bases: TGTGCCAGCAAGTTAGGGGGCAATGAGCAGTTCTTC.

The gene calls are TRBV7-2 and TRBJ2-2, with D possibly matching TRBD2 (6 bases). Germline assignment: CDR1 SGHTA and CDR2 FQGNSA. The V end was cut by 1 base, the J end by 0 bases, with 9 bases between. The CDR3 is 16 residues long. The CDR3 bases are TGTGCCAGCAGCTTAGAAGGCGGGGCGAACACCGGGGAGCTGTTTTTT. Its translation is CASSLEGGANTGELFF.

V usage is TRBV5-1 and J usage is TRBJ2-3; no reliable D call. Looked up from germline, CDR1 is SGHRS and CDR2 is YFSETQ. Trimming took off 2 bases at V and 2 bases at J, with 12 bases between the two ends. CDR3 length: 15 amino acids. The CDR3 coding sequence is TGCGCCAGCAGCTTCTCCCTGGCCCACACAGATACGCAGTATTTT. It is translated as CASSFSLAHTDTQYF. Full variable domain (remainder filled in from reference TRBV5-1 and TRBJ2-3): KAGVTQTPRYLIKTRGQQVTLSCSPISGHRSVSWYQQTPGQGLQFLFEYFSETQRNKGNFPGRFSGRQFSNSRSEMNVSTLELGDSALYLCASSFSLAHTDTQYFGPGTRLTVL.

The CDR3 DNA is TGTGCCAGTAGTCAAACAGGGGGCGCAGCCCAGTACTTC. Translation gives CASSQTGGAAQYF. The rearrangement joins TRBV19 to TRBJ2-5; 9 bases agree with TRBD1. The CDR3 contains 13 residues. Germline V gives CDR1 LNHDA, CDR2 SQIVND (reference sequence). Trimming removed 5 bases from V and 9 bases from J; junction bases left unmatched: 7.

The chain carries TRBV18 and TRBJ2-3; 9 bases are a match to TRBD2. V was clipped by 3 bases and J by 1 base; unmatched bases: 5. This CDR3 region has 16 residues. From germline, CDR1 is KGHSH and CDR2 LQKENI. The CDR3 bases are TGTGCCAGCTCACCCGGGATAGCGGGGGGCACAGATACGCAGTATTTT. The encoded protein is CASSPGIAGGTDTQYF.

The chain links TRBV2 to TRBJ2-7; a weak D match, TRBD2 (7 bases). The CDR3 is made up of 15 amino acids. Trimming pared 1 base from V and 3 bases from J, leaving 13 bases between. Germline CDR1 reads SNHLY; CDR2 reads FYNNEI. The CDR3 region is CASSEEGEGVYEQYF. The DNA for the CDR3 is TGTGCCAGCAGTGAAGAGGGGGAGGGTGTCTACGAGCAGTACTTC.

V usage is TRBV5-1 and J usage is TRBJ1-3; D gene uncertain. Trimming removed 4 bases at V and 0 bases at J, with 11 bases between. Germline V lookup: CDR1 SGHRS, CDR2 YFSETQ. The CDR3 has 15 residues. The CDR3 sequence is CASSGGGHSGNTIYF. As DNA, the CDR3 is TGCGCCAGCAGCGGCGGAGGGCACTCTGGAAACACCATATATTTT.

The CDR3 DNA follows: TGCGCCAGCAGCTCCCGACAGGACACTGAAGCTTTCTTT. Amino acids: CASSSRQDTEAFF. The gene calls are TRBV5-1 and TRBJ1-1, with a weak D call TRBD1 (6 bases). V lost 3 bases and J lost 3, with 9 bases in between. CDR3 length: 13 amino acids. Per germline, CDR1 SGHRS and CDR2 YFSETQ.

This chain connects TRBV3-1 (or the pseudogene TRBV3-2) to TRBJ1-1; weak D call: TRBD1 (6 bases). V lost 2 bases and J 1 base, leaving 23 bases between the germline ends. This CDR3 has 19 amino acids. The germline V gene encodes CDR1 LGHDT and CDR2 YNNKEL (reference sequence). The CDR3 bases are TGTGCCAGCAGCCAACAAGGGGCCTGGACAGTGAGGGAGAACACTGAAGCTTTCTTT. It is translated as CASSQQGAWTVRENTEAFF.

The chain joins TRBV9 to TRBJ2-3; TRBD1 matches 7 bases. The germline gives CDR1 SGDLS, CDR2 YYNGEE. Germline trimming cut 4 bases from V and 5 bases from J; bases unmatched to any gene: 7. CDR3 size: 14 residues. Here the CDR3 reads CASSYRGREDTQYF. CDR3 DNA: TGTGCCAGCAGCTACAGGGGAAGGGAAGATACGCAGTATTTT.

This chain links TRBV9 with TRBJ2-3; D ambiguous. In germline, CDR1 is SGDLS, CDR2 YYNGEE. Trimming cost V 3 bases and J 5 bases, with 7 bases left between them. This CDR3 spans 12 amino acids. The CDR3: CASSDALDTQYF. DNA for the CDR3: TGTGCCAGCAGCGATGCGTTAGATACGCAGTATTTT.

This sequence joins TRBV15 and TRBJ2-5; 7 bases fit TRBD2. This CDR3 contains 13 residues. CDR1 is LNHNV and CDR2 is YYDKDF in the germline V gene (reference sequence). Losses at the gene ends were 4 bases for V and 8 bases for J; bases not matched to a gene: 7. The CDR3: CATSTPGGGTQYF. The CDR3, as DNA: TGTGCCACCAGCACCCCGGGGGGAGGAACCCAGTACTTC.